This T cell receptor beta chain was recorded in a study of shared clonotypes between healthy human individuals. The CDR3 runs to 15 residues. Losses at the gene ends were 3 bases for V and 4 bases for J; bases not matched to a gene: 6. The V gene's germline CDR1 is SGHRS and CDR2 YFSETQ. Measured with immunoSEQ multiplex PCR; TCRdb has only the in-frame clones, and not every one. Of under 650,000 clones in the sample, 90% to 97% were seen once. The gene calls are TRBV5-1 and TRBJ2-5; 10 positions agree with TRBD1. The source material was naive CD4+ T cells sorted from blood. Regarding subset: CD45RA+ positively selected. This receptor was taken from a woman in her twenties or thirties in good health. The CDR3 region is CASSSGTGERETQYF. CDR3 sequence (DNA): TGCGCCAGCAGCTCCGGGACAGGGGAAAGAGAGACCCAGTACTTC. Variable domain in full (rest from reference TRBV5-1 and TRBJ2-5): KAGVTQTPRYLIKTRGQQVTLSCSPISGHRSVSWYQQTPGQGLQFLFEYFSETQRNKGNFPGRFSGRQFSNSRSEMNVSTLELGDSALYLCASSSGTGERETQYFGPGTRLLVL.